This T cell receptor beta chain stems from a study of blood T cell repertoires in COVID-19. Study-wide context: The United States, Italy and Spain were the sources of the acute and convalescent COVID-19 samples. T cells, B-cell-depleted T cells, or PBMCs supplied cDNA or gDNA.

As originally analysed: Estimation of nucleated cell counts was performed using reference gene primer amplification. TCRdb's copy holds only in-frame clones and misses some; the assay was immunoSEQ multiplex PCR. The V and J calls and clone size are taken from that table; D and trimming were inferred from the DNA. The data contain some 250,000 clones, about 68% of them singletons. The CDR3 totals 14 residues. Trimming removed 4 bases from V and 1 base from J, with 8 bases in between. The germline CDR1 and CDR2 sequences are SGHRS and YFSETQ. This TCR derives from a woman older than 75 with acute or convalescent COVID-19. The chain couples TRBV5-1 to TRBJ2-2, with TRBD1 as a possible D gene (6 bases). Sequencing input: peripheral blood. The CDR3 region is CASSQGQNTGELFF. The CDR3, as DNA: TGCGCCAGCAGCCAGGGACAGAACACCGGGGAGCTGTTTTTT.